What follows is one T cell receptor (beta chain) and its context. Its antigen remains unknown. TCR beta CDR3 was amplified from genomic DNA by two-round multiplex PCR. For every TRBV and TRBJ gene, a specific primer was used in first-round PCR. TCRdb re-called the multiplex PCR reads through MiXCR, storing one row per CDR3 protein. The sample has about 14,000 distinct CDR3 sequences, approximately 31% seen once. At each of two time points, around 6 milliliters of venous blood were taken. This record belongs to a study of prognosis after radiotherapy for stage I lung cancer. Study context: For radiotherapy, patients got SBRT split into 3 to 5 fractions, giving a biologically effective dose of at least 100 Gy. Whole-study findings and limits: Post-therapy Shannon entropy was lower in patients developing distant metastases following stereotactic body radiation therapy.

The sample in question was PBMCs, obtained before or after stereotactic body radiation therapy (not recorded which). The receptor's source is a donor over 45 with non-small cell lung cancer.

CDR3 DNA: TGTGCCATTCAATTACCCGACACCGGGGAGCTGTTTTTT. Translating it yields CAIQLPDTGELFF. The rearrangement uses TRBV6-2 or TRBV6-3 and TRBJ2-2; D not resolved. The CDR3 length is 13 residues. Trimming pared 10 bases from V and 3 bases from J, leaving 12 bases between. CDR1 is MNHEY, CDR2 SVGEGT, per germline.